The subject of this entry is one TCR beta chain. Its antigen is currently unknown. The germline CDR1 and CDR2 sequences are SGHRS and YFSETQ. The CDR3 has 14 residues. J was trimmed by 4 bases and V by 4 bases; bases with no gene match: 7. The data derive from a study of cytomegalovirus exposure and HLA in healthy donors. The study, taken as a whole, reports: Upon later analysis, HLA-associated TCR beta chains proved more clonally expanded than other, equally common chains.

Sampled while nominally healthy, donors likely had unrecorded immune exposures. The PCR employed 60 Vbeta primers together with 13 Jbeta primers. Data came from immunoSEQ multiplex PCR; TCRdb stores just in-frame clones and leaves some out. The data show about 140,000 clones, almost 85% seen once. Sequences were obtained from PBMCs. The sequence derives from a young man in good health and CMV-seropositive. The gene calls are TRBV5-1 and TRBJ2-5, with TRBD1 identical over 7 bases. CDR3 region: CASSPDREIETQYF. Here the CDR3 DNA reads TGCGCCAGCAGCCCTGACAGGGAGATAGAGACCCAGTACTTC. The variable domain in full, with the rest retrieved from reference TRBV5-1 and TRBJ2-5, is KAGVTQTPRYLIKTRGQQVTLSCSPISGHRSVSWYQQTPGQGLQFLFEYFSETQRNKGNFPGRFSGRQFSNSRSEMNVSTLELGDSALYLCASSPDREIETQYFGPGTRLLVL.